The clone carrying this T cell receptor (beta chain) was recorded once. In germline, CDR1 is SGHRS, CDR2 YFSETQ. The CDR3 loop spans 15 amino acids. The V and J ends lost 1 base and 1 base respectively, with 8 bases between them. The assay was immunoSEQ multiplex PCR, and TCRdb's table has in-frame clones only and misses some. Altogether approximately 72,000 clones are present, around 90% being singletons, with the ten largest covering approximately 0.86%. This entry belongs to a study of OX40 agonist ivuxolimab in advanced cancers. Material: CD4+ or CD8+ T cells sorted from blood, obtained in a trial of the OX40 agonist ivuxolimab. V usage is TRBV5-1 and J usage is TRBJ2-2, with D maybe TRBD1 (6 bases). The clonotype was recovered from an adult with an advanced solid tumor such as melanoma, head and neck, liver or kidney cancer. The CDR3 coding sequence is TGCGCCAGCAGCTTGCAGGGGCTGAACACCGGGGAGCTGTTTTTT. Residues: CASSLQGLNTGELFF.